This T cell receptor beta chain was documented in a study of CD4+ T cells in melanoma. Broader study findings: A reported correlation linked neoantigen-specific CD4+ T cells to CD8+, macrophage and B cell function. In melanoma, neoantigen-specific CD4+ T cells reportedly differed in differentiation state.

Using immunoSEQ multiplex PCR, the repertoire was profiled, and TCRdb retains in-frame clones only, with some absent. This repertoire shows about 16,000 clones, 60% to 80% found once; its top ten account for less than 15%. This clone was recorded once. Its antigen is currently unknown. The CDR3 extends over 14 amino acids. The V gene's germline CDR1 is SQVTM and CDR2 ANQGSEA. The V and J ends lost 4 bases and 6 bases respectively, with 17 bases between them. The chain couples TRBV29-1 to TRBJ2-3; D not certain. Sequencing was carried out using cells from a culture (not recorded whether cultured in vitro). This clonotype was obtained from a human donor with melanoma. CDR3 coding DNA: TGCAGCGTTGTCAGTCGGAGCCTCGGGGATACGCAGTATTTT. Amino acid sequence: CSVVSRSLGDTQYF.